Listed below are T cell receptor beta chains from one sample, sequenced in a study of PD-1 blockade in classical Hodgkin lymphoma. Clones were sequenced by immunoSEQ multiplex PCR, and TCRdb holds only the in-frame ones, with some missing. The top ten hold around 13% of the sample, which has just over 60,000 clones, about 87% seen once. The source was peripheral blood mononuclear cells (PBMCs), collected at baseline. All receptors come from a human donor with classical Hodgkin lymphoma. Both conserved end residues are part of each CDR3. The order of the fields is clone size, J gene, V gene, D gene, CDR3 DNA, CDR3 protein. A D gene is named only where the DNA matches it firmly. Size is stated for part of the rows, as once, few or many counts, or as a class when the clone is expanded.

size: .
J: TRBJ2-3
V: TRBV5-1
D: TRBD2
DNA: TGCGCCAGCAGCCGTCGGACTAGCGGTTTCACAGATACGCAGTATTTT
CDR3: CASSRRTSGFTDTQYF

size: .
J: TRBJ2-3
V: TRBV7-7
D: .
DNA: TGTGCCAGCAGCTTAACGACAGGCCGGAGCACAGATACGCAGTATTTT
CDR3: CASSLTTGRSTDTQYF

size: .
J: TRBJ2-7
V: TRBV9
D: TRBD2
DNA: TGTGCCAGCAGCGCTAGCGGGGGCCTAGAAAAGCAGTACTTC
CDR3: CASSASGGLEKQYF

size: .
J: TRBJ2-3
V: TRBV19
D: TRBD1
DNA: TGTGCCAGTAGCCATTATCTAGGACAGGGTGCAGATACGCAGTATTTT
CDR3: CASSHYLGQGADTQYF

size: .
J: TRBJ2-6
V: TRBV19
D: TRBD2
DNA: TGTGCCAGTAGTAGCCGGGGGGTGGCTGGGGCCAACGTCCTGACTTTC
CDR3: CASSSRGVAGANVLTF

size: .
J: TRBJ2-7
V: TRBV19
D: TRBD2
DNA: TGTGCCAGTAGTTACGGACTAGCGGATACCTACGAGCAGTACTTC
CDR3: CASSYGLADTYEQYF

size: few
J: TRBJ2-7
V: TRBV7-9
D: TRBD2
DNA: TGTGCCAGCACGCGGGGGAGGGCCGAGCAGTACTTC
CDR3: CASTRGRAEQYF

size: .
J: TRBJ1-1
V: TRBV30
D: .
DNA: TGTGCCTGGACAAGAAGGGTGAACACTGAAGCTTTCTTT
CDR3: CAWTRRVNTEAFF

size: once
J: TRBJ1-1
V: TRBV30
D: .
DNA: TGTGCCTGGAGTTTGGGGAGCAACCTTGAAGCTTTCTTT
CDR3: CAWSLGSNLEAFF

size: .
J: TRBJ1-6
V: TRBV7-9
D: .
DNA: TGTGCCAGCAGCTTAGCGAGGTGGGAGGGCCCTCTTAATTCACCCCTCCACTTT
CDR3: CASSLARWEGPLNSPLHF

size: .
J: TRBJ2-7
V: TRBV27
D: .
DNA: TGTGCCAGCAGTCCCGTTCGGGACATCTCCTACGAGCAGTACTTC
CDR3: CASSPVRDISYEQYF

size: .
J: TRBJ1-5
V: TRBV28
D: .
DNA: TGTGCCAGCAGTTTCCTAAAAGGGTATCAGCCCCAGCATTTT
CDR3: CASSFLKGYQPQHF

size: .
J: TRBJ2-7
V: TRBV7-9
D: .
DNA: TGTGCCAGCAGCGCCGGGGGGCGGTGGGTGTCCTACGAGCAGTACTTC
CDR3: CASSAGGRWVSYEQYF

size: .
J: TRBJ2-1
V: TRBV9
D: TRBD2
DNA: TGTGCCAGCAGCGTATTGCCTAGCGGCGATAGGGTGTACAATGAGCAGTTCTTC
CDR3: CASSVLPSGDRVYNEQFF

size: .
J: TRBJ1-4
V: TRBV6-1
D: .
DNA: TGTGCCAGCAGTCCCCAAAGGGGTGGGAATGAAAAACTGTTTTTT
CDR3: CASSPQRGGNEKLFF

size: .
J: TRBJ2-5
V: TRBV10-3
D: .
DNA: TGTGCCATCAGTGACTTCATCAGGAGTGGGCAAGAGACCCAGTACTTC
CDR3: CAISDFIRSGQETQYF

size: .
J: TRBJ2-1
V: TRBV27
D: .
DNA: TGTGCCAGCAGTTTTGGCCTAATGTATGAGCAGTTCTTC
CDR3: CASSFGLMYEQFF